This record concerns one T cell receptor beta chain sequence. The antigen it recognizes is unknown. Base qualities are not at hand, and no much larger clone is one base apart. The data originate from a study of early T cells in non-severe SARS-CoV-2 infection (TCRdb year 2021). About the full investigation: Because TCR sequencing relied on bulk RNA taken from unsorted whole blood, pairing of alpha and beta chains was not possible. Beyond this particular receptor, the publication reports: VDJdb matching was skewed toward anti-spike CD8 responses, so virus-specific expansions were likely underestimated and private and CD4 specificities were missed.

This was a case-control study nested in a cohort of healthcare workers in London, UK, who had nasopharyngeal swab PCR tests and blood samples taken every week. Healthcare workers were recruited between 23 and 31 March 2020, during the week of the UK lockdown, and were followed weekly for up to roughly 15 weeks. Receptor libraries were prepared by 5' RACE. Sequencer: NextSeq 500. In the TCR library protocol, unique molecular identifiers were attached to individual cDNA molecules to correct for PCR bias and sequencing error. Both TCR alpha and beta chains were sequenced, and tight co-correlation was observed between alpha and beta sequence abundances in each sample. On the authors' methods: Decombinator V4 was used to perform V gene, J gene and CDR3 annotation of TCR sequences. TCRs were defined as expanded if a significant change between any two time points was detected under a Poisson model with p below 0.0001. Abundances of TCRs were expressed as counts per million after normalisation to the total number of TCRs sequenced in each sample. MAIT TCRs were defined by TRAV1-2 paired with TRAJ12, TRAJ20 or TRAJ33, and iNKT TCRs by TRAV10 paired with TRAJ18. VDJdb, accessed 1 November 2021, was searched for CMV, EBV and SARS-CoV-2 annotated TCRs, excluding TCRs annotated for multiple antigens. TCRdb trimmed public reads at Q25 via fastp, called clones via MiXCR and kept in-frame beta chains. Entries that share a CDR3 protein sequence are merged under the most common genes and DNA. The V and J calls follow TCRdb's processing rather than the paper's. The sample yields fewer than 80,000 distinct CDR3 sequences; 10% to 15% were counted once. Roughly 3.9% of the sample is held by the ten biggest clonotypes.

The germline V gene (reference sequence) specifies MNHEY as CDR1 and SMNVEV as CDR2. The CDR3 runs 15 amino acids, cysteine and phenylalanine included. Only the CDR3 region is kept as DNA, spanning 45 bases read in frame from base 1. V and J lose 0 bases and 3 bases, and a span of 12 bases separates them. The clonotype originates from an adult who was a healthcare worker with PCR-confirmed SARS-CoV-2 infection or an uninfected control (not recorded which). The chain employs TRBV27 and TRBJ2-7; 6 matching bases give a weak D call of TRBD2. Input material: whole blood. In nucleotides, the sequence is TGTGCCAGCAGTTTATCAGCTAGCGACCACTACGAGCAGTACTTC. Translated, this gives CASSLSASDHYEQYF.